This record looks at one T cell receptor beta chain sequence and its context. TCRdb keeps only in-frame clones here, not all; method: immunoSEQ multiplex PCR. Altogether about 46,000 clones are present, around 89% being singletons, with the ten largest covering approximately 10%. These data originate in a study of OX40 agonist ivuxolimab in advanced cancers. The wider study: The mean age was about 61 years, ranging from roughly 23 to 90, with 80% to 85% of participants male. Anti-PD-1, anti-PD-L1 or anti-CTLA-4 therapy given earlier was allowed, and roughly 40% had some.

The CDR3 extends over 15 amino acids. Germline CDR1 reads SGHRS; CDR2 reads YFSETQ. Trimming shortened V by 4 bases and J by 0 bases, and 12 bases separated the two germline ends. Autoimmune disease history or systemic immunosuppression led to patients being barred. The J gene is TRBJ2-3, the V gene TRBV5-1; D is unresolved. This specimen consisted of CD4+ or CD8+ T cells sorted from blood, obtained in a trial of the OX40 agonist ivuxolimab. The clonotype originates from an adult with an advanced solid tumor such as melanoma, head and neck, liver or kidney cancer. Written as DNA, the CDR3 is TGCGCCAGCAGCCCTGGGCAACCAAGCACAGATACGCAGTATTTT. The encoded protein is CASSPGQPSTDTQYF.